The 5 T cell receptor beta chains listed next were all sequenced from one sample in a study of OX40 agonist ivuxolimab in advanced cancers. TCRdb's table, derived via immunoSEQ multiplex PCR, lists solely in-frame clones and lacks some. The sample lists more than 95,000 clones, 91% seen once, with 0.25% to 0.35% in the top ten. The sample was CD4+ or CD8+ T cells sorted from blood, taken in a trial of the OX40 agonist ivuxolimab. The source of these receptors is an adult with an advanced solid tumor such as melanoma, head and neck, liver or kidney cancer.

This clone was detected a few times. The chain has TRBV25-1 and TRBJ1-2; D gene ambiguous. The CDR3 runs to 14 residues. Per germline, CDR1 MGHDK and CDR2 SYGVNS. Trimming took 4 bases from V and 8 from J, leaving 17 bases between them. The CDR3 DNA reads as TGTGCCAGCAGTGCCTTCCCTCCGGGAGCCGGCTACACCTTC. Protein sequence: CASSAFPPGAGYTF.

V is TRBV2 and J is TRBJ2-1; 9 nucleotides match TRBD1. The CDR3 loop spans 15 amino acids. Germline V lookup: CDR1 SNHLY, CDR2 FYNNEI. Trimming cost V 4 bases and J 10 bases; bases outside gene matches: 11. CDR3 nucleotides: TGTGCCAGCAGTGCGCCGGGACAGGGAAAGGACGAGCAGTTCTTC. Its protein product is CASSAPGQGKDEQFF.

This clone appeared a single time. V and J are TRBV20-1 and TRBJ2-3; D unresolved. The germline gives CDR1 DFQATT, CDR2 SNEGSKA (reference sequence). Trimming removed 4 bases at V and 12 bases at J, with 11 bases between. The CDR3 has 10 residues. CDR3: CSATTRIQYF. For the CDR3, the DNA is TGCAGTGCTACTACCCGGATACAGTATTTT.

To note about this clone: The junction departs from the called germline gene at one end, perhaps through a read error. This chain connects TRBV6-6 to TRBJ2-2; TRBD1 agrees at 8 bases. This CDR3 contains 13 residues. Germline loops: CDR1 MNHNY, CDR2 SVGAGI (reference sequence). The CDR3 DNA is TGCGCCAGCAGTCAGGGGGCGGGCGGGGAGCTGTTTTTT. This encodes CASSQGAGGELFF.

The rearrangement uses TRBV7-2 and TRBJ2-4; 14 bases fit TRBD2. Germline values: CDR1 SGHTA, CDR2 FQGNSA. The CDR3 has 17 residues. The J segment lost 9 bases and the V segment lost 5 bases, leaving 12 bases of the junction unmatched. CDR3 in amino acids: CASSPKGTSGSWGIQYF. The CDR3 bases are TGTGCCAGCAGCCCGAAGGGGACTAGCGGGAGTTGGGGCATTCAGTACTTC.